This T cell receptor beta chain is drawn from a study of cytomegalovirus exposure and HLA in healthy donors listed by TCRdb under 2017. The study in broad terms: According to an earlier analysis of 550 to 750 of the donors, 150 million to 200 million T cells yielded over 100 million unique TCR beta sequences and 276 Gb of sequence data. An early release that covered roughly 600 HLA-typed donors contained around 330 gigabases of sequencing data and tens of millions of unique TCR sequences. Of the 350 to 400 genotyped donors, roughly 85% fell in the genetic ancestry cluster associated with self-reported Caucasian donors. The aim of the study was to test whether cataloging public T cell receptors could identify signatures of past pathogen exposure. The study used immunosequencing to profile the T cell repertoires of about 670 subjects and linked those repertoires to cytomegalovirus serostatus. Besides the first cohort of some 670 subjects, a separate validation cohort made up of over 95 different subjects was used. High-throughput TCR immunosequencing, statistical association of individual TCRs with disease status, and machine learning were combined to predict cytomegalovirus infection status. In a later analysis, previously published TCR beta repertoires from fewer than 750 donors were re-analyzed and high-resolution HLA genotyping was added so that TCR occurrence patterns could be studied. The later analysis used no new phenotypic data to find candidate immune exposures, relying instead on TCR beta sequences and their occurrence across donors. In an earlier analysis of 587 of the donors, high-throughput TCR beta sequencing was used to judge whether each TCR beta V gene segment behaved as functional or pseudogenic. Alongside the repertoire data, information on donor age, sex, ethnicity and CMV serostatus was compiled. A later genetic analysis took genome-wide SNP genotypes for about three fifths of the roughly 670 donors and used that subset as a discovery cohort. All discovery cohort repertoires had been generated using a single sequencing platform. HLA typing included class I and class II loci at four-digit resolution. The number of donors typed differed by locus, with about 629-630 for A, B, C, DRB1 and DQB1, roughly 520 for DQA1, 600 to 610 for DPA1, and some 470 for DPB1. Five DR-DQ haplotypes were handled as single units for association and clustering, since linkage in the cohort was strong. Among some 410 genotyped donors of the cohort, an average of around 250,000 unique TCR beta nucleotide sequences was sequenced per donor, of which about 18% were non-productive.

The cohort consisted of 650 to 700 healthy bone marrow donors. At the time of sampling, all cohort members were nominally healthy, though unrecorded immune exposures were likely present. The donor was CMV seronegative and was included in the group of under 450 seronegative cohort members. A peripheral blood sample was collected from each donor, and TCR beta sequencing was performed on peripheral blood mononuclear cells. Genomic DNA extraction from the blood cell samples was performed with the Qiagen DNeasy Blood Extraction Kit. Libraries were built with the immunoSEQ multiplex PCR assay. The multiplex PCR relied on a mix of 60 forward primers for TCR Vbeta segments and 13 reverse primers for TCR Jbeta segments. A multiplex PCR assay on genomic DNA amplified the CDR3 region of rearranged TCR beta genes. On the Illumina HiSeq System, the amplified TCR beta libraries were sequenced as 87-base-pair reads. The study's own analysis went as follows. A later analysis counted about 82 million unique TCR beta chains across the 666 repertoires, and around 9.9 million of these chains were shared by at least two donors. Raw reads were error-corrected and collapsed into unique sequences by a nearest-neighbor algorithm in which closely related sequences were merged to remove PCR and sequencing errors. Alignment of CDR3 sequences to IMGT reference sequences was used to assign V, D and J gene segments. For a sequence to be retained, at least a six-nucleotide match to both a V gene segment and a J gene segment was required. A rearrangement was called productive if the CDR3 had no stop codons and remained in frame with V and J, and every other rearrangement was called non-productive. Following IMGT convention, CDR3 was defined as the stretch from the second conserved V-encoded cysteine up to the conserved J-encoded phenylalanine. Sequences without an unambiguous match to a single V gene segment were excluded from the earlier analysis of a few hundred of the donors. In an earlier analysis of a few hundred of the donors, V segments were called functional above 56.7% productive rearrangements and were called segregating when the between-donor standard deviation exceeded 5%. A statistical classification framework was built for diagnosing cytomegalovirus status from the catalog of TCR beta chain sequences. A later analysis assigned V and J genes by comparing TCR nucleotide sequences with IMGT/GENE-DB human TR gene sequences. Using the TCRdist pipeline, a later analysis assigned CDR3 sequences along with most-parsimonious VDJ recombination scenarios. In a later analysis, each TCR beta chain was defined by its CDR3 amino acid sequence together with its V-gene family, and reads without a unique V-gene family were excluded. In a later analysis, approximately 590 highly shared, low-generation-probability nucleotide sequences were removed to address suspected cross-contamination and a sequencing artifact. For each public chain, a later analysis derived a clonal expansion index from normalized ranks of inferred template counts within each repertoire. In a later analysis, generation probabilities were computed with a VDJ recombination model fitted to out-of-frame rearrangements, and the resulting probabilities were checked against IGoR. A later analysis scored TCR-TCR, TCR-HLA and TCR-CMV co-occurrence with hypergeometric tests, applying a repertoire-size bias correction to TCR pairs. To estimate false discovery rates, a later analysis permuted the HLA or CMV assignments 20 times. In a later analysis, co-occurring TCRs were grouped using DBSCAN, with TCRdist sequence similarity added in when clustering inside HLA-allele-positive subsets. Co-occurrence clustering excluded repertoires with fewer than 30,000 or more than 120,000 public chains, plus five with anomalous nucleotide sharing. In TCRdb, the immuneACCESS table is reduced to in-frame sequences with V and J assigned. These tables do not hold every clone; where another copy was compared, an unresolved V gene accounts for under half, and the others remain unexplained. That table supplies the V and J calls and clone size; D and trimming were determined from the DNA. A total of about 98,000 clones appear in this sample, about 81% of them only once. In total, the top ten clones hold roughly 1.4% of the sample.

V is pared back by 7 bases and J by 5 bases, with 17 bases lying between the germline termini. From a lookup of the germline V gene, CDR1 and CDR2 are MDHEN and SYDVKM. The CDR3 numbers 14 residues from cysteine through phenylalanine. The entry retains the CDR3 DNA only, 42 bases that are in frame from base 1. What the authors observed across the whole study: Most TCR sequences were observed very rarely across donors, whereas some public TCRs were present in many individuals. A further reported finding was that TCR beta sequences accurately predicted the HLA-A and HLA-B alleles for most subjects in the first cohort. In a later analysis, the rate of TCR association differed among HLA loci, with DRB1 alleles having the most associated TCRs and HLA-C alleles having the fewest. Most CMV-associated TCR beta chains appeared to be HLA-restricted in a later analysis, and the HLA associations seemed to be driven largely by CMV exposure. The cohort was sequenced for TCR beta chains only, and without alpha or paired-chain data the features that could be detected were limited. Roughly uniform sequencing depth across donors was assumed in presence/absence analyses, although this assumption may not hold. An association between a missense DCLRE1C variant and V-gene and J-gene trimming of TCR beta chains was found in a later genetic analysis and replicated in an independent cohort. Linkage disequilibrium might explain the correlated functional status among segregating V segments, but an unknown experimental factor could not be ruled out. For the cohort, immune exposure information was limited to CMV serostatus. Some IMGT-functional V segments, including TRBV6-2 and TRBV6-3, could not be told apart with the 87-base-pair reads, so those segments were excluded. In an earlier analysis of some 500 of the donors, most TCR beta V segments were observed in productive rearrangements about 87% or about 30% of the time, broadly matching IMGT annotations. Roughly 15 rarely observed V segments, including chromosome 9 orphons, were excluded from the earlier analysis of approximately 600 of the donors because counts were too low. Assigning TCR associations to individual alleles was difficult when HLA alleles, especially DR and DQ, strongly co-occurred. The classifier was reported to diagnose cytomegalovirus status with high specificity and sensitivity in both the original cohort and the validation cohort. The authors suggested that the approach could potentially be extended to other disease states and immunological phenotypes. In the study, approximately 160 TCR beta chains were listed as associated with cytomegalovirus. Because HLA typing was missing for some donors at each locus, association tests included only the typed subset. Compared with equally common non-associated chains, HLA-associated TCR beta chains in a later analysis were more clonally expanded and had lower generation probabilities. A later analysis associated 15,000 to 20,000 TCR beta sequences with specific HLA alleles at a false discovery rate of 0.05. A cluster of highly shared sequence variants was judged likely to represent a technical artifact of the sequencing pipeline. A later genetic analysis reported fewer N-insertions in productive TCRs among donors in an Asian-associated ancestry cluster than the roughly 700-donor mean. Several of the top co-occurrence clusters appeared to be linked to parvovirus B19, influenza, CMV and Epstein-Barr virus, according to a later analysis. A few of the identified cytomegalovirus-associated TCR beta chains were confirmed in vitro to be specific for cytomegalovirus antigens.

To note about this clone: Its antigen is still unknown. Base qualities are not recorded, but no much larger clone differs from it by a single base.

Sequencing input: PBMCs. In this chain, TRBV28 is recombined with TRBJ1-1; the D gene is possibly TRBD1, with 5 bases matching. The TCR originated in a man aged 40-49 years in good health and CMV-seronegative. The CDR3 here reads CASTRGGAETEAFF. The DNA sequence is TGTGCCAGCACCCGGGGAGGGGCTGAGACTGAAGCTTTCTTT.